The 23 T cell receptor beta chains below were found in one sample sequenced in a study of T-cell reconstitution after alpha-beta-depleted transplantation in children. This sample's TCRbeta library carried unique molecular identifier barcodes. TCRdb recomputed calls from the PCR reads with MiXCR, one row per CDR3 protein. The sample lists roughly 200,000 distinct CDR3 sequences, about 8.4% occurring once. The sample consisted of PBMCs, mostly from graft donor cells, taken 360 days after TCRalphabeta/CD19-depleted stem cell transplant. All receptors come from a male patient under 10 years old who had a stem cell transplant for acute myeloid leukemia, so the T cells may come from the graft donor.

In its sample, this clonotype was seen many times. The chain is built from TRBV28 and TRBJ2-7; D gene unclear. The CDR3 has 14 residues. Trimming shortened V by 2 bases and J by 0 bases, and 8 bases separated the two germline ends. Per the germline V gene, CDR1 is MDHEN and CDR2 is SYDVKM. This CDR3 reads CASSLAPLSYEQYF. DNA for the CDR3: TGTGCCAGCAGTTTAGCGCCCCTCTCCTACGAGCAGTACTTC.

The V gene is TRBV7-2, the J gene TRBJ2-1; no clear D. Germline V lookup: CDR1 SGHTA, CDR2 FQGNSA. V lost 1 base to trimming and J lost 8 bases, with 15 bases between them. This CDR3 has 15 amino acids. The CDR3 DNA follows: TGTGCCAGCAGCTTAGGAGGTGCGCAGAGCGATGAGCAGTTCTTC. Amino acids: CASSLGGAQSDEQFF. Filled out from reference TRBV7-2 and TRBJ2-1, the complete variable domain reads GAGVSQSPSNKVTEKGKDVELRCDPISGHTALYWYRQSLGQGLEFLIYFQGNSAPDKSGLPSDRFSAERTGGSVSTLTIQRTQQEDSAVYLCASSLGGAQSDEQFFGPGTRLTVL.

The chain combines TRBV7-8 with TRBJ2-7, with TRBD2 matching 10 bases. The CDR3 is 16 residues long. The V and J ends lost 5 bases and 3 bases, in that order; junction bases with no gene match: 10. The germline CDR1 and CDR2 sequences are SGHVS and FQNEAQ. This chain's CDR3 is CASSLSSGSIFYEQYF. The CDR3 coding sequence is TGTGCCAGCAGCCTCTCTAGCGGGAGTATCTTCTACGAGCAGTACTTC. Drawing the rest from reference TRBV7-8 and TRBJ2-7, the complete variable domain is GAGVSQSPRYKVAKRGQDVALRCDPISGHVSLFWYQQALGQGPEFLTYFQNEAQLDKSGLPSDRFFAERPEGSVSTLKIQRTQQEDSAVYLCASSLSSGSIFYEQYFGPGTRLTVT.

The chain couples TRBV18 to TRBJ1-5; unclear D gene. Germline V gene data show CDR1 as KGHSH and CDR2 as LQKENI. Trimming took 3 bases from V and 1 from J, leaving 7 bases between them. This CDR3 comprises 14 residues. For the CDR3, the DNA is TGTGCCAGCTCACCCCTAGACAGCAATCAGCCCCAGCATTTT. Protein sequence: CASSPLDSNQPQHF.

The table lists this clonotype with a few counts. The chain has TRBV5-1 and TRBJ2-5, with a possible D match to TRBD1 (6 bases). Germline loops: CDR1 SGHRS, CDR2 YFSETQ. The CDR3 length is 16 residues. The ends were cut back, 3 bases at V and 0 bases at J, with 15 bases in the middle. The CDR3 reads CASSWGPDTNQETQYF. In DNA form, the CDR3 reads TGCGCCAGCAGCTGGGGGCCCGACACCAACCAAGAGACCCAGTACTTC.

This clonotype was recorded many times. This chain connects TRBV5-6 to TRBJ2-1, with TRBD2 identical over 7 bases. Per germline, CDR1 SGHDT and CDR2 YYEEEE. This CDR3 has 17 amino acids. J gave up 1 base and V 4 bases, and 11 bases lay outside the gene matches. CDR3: CASSTRLTSSSYNEQFF. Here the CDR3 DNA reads TGTGCCAGCAGCACCAGATTGACTAGCTCATCCTACAATGAGCAGTTCTTC.

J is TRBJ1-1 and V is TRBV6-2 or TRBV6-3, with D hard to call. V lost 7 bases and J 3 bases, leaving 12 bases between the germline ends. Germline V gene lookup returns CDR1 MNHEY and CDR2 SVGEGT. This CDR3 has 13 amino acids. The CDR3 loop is CASTDYPHTEAFF. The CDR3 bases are TGTGCCAGCACCGATTACCCTCACACTGAAGCTTTCTTT.

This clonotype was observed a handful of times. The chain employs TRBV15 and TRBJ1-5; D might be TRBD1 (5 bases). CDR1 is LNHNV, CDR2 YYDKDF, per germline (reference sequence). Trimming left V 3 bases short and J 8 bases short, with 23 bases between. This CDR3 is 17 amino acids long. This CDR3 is CATSRTRQPLPVEPQHF. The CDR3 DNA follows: TGTGCCACCAGCAGGACGAGACAGCCTCTACCGGTGGAGCCCCAGCATTTT.

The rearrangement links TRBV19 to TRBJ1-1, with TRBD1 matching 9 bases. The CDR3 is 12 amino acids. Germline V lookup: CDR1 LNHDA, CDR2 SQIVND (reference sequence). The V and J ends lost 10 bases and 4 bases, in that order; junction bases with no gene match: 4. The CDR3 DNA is TGTGCCACCAAGGACAGGGGCACTGAAGCTTTCTTT. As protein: CATKDRGTEAFF.

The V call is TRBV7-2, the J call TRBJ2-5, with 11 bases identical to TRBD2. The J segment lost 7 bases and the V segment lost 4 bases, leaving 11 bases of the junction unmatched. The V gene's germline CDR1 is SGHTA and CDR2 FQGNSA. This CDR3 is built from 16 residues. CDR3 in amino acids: CASSYSLSGRAVTQYF. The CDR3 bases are TGTGCCAGCAGCTATTCCCTTAGCGGGAGGGCCGTGACCCAGTACTTC.

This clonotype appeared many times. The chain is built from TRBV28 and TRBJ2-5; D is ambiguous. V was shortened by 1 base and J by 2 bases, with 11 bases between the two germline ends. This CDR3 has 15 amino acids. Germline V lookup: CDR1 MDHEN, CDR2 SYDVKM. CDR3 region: CASSLFLDRQETQYF. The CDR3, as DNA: TGTGCCAGCAGTTTATTCCTAGATCGACAAGAGACCCAGTACTTC.

The CDR3 nucleotides read TGTGCCAGCAGCGACCTAATGACTGAAGCTTTCTTT. This translates into CASSDLMTEAFF. The V and J genes are TRBV6-5 and TRBJ1-1; D uncertain. CDR1 and CDR2 (germline): MNHEY, SVGAGI. V was trimmed by 6 bases and J by 5 bases, leaving 10 bases between them. The CDR3 is 12 amino acids.

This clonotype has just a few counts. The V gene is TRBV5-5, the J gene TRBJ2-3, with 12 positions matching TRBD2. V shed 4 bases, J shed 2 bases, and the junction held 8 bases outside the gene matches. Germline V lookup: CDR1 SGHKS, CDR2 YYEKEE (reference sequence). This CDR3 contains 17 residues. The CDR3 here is CASSGPGLAGITDTQYF. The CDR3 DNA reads TGTGCCAGCAGCGGACCGGGACTAGCGGGCATCACAGATACGCAGTATTTT.

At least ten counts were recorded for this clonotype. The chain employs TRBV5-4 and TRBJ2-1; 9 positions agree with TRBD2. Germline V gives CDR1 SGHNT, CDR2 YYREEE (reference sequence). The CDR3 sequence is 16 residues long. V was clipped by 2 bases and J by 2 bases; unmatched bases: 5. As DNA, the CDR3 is TGTGCCAGCAGCTTCCCTAGCGGGGTACCCTACAATGAGCAGTTCTTC. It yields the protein CASSFPSGVPYNEQFF.

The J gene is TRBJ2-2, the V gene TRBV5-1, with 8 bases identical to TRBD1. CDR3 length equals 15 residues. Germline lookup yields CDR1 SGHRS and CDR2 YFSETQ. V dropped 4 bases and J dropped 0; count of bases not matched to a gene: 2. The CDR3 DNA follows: TGCGCCAGCAGCGGGGGACAGGCGAACACCGGGGAGCTGTTTTTT. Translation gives CASSGGQANTGELFF.

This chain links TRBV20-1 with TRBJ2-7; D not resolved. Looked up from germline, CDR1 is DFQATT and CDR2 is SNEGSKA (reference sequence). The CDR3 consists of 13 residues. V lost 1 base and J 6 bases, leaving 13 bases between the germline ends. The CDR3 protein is CSARASPTSEQYF. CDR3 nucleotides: TGCAGTGCTAGAGCCTCGCCAACGAGCGAGCAGTACTTC.

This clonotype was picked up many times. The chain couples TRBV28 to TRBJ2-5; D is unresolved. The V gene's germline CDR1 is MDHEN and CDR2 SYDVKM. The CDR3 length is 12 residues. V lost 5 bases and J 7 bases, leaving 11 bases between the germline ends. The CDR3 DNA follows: TGTGCCAGCAGTCTCACTATCGGGACCCAGTACTTC. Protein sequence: CASSLTIGTQYF.

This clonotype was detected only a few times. The CDR3 is CASSFGLAANEQFF. The DNA for the CDR3 is TGTGCCAGCAGCTTCGGACTAGCGGCTAATGAGCAGTTCTTC. The chain employs TRBV5-5 and TRBJ2-1; TRBD2 matches 10 bases. The germline CDR1 and CDR2 sequences are SGHKS and YYEKEE (reference sequence). J lost 7 bases, V lost 2 bases, and 3 bases had no gene match. The CDR3 is 14 amino acids.

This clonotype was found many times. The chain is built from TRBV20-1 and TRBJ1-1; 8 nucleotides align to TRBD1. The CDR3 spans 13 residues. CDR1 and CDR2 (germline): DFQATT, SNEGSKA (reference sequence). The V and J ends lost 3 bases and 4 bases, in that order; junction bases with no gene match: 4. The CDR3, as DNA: TGCAGTGCTAGGACAGGGGAATCCACTGAAGCTTTCTTT. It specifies CSARTGESTEAFF.

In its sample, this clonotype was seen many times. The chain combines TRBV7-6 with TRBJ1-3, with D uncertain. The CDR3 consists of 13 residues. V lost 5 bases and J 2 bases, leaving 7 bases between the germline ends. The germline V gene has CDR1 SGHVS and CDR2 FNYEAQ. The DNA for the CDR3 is TGTGCCAGCAGCCGAGGAGCTGGAAACACCATATATTTT. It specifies CASSRGAGNTIYF.

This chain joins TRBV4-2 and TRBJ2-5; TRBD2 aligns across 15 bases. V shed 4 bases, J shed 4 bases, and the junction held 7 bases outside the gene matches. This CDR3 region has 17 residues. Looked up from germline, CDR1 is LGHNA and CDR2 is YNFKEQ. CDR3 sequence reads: CASSPRTSGGARETQYF. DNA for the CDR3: TGTGCCAGCAGCCCCCGGACTAGCGGGGGGGCCCGAGAGACCCAGTACTTC.

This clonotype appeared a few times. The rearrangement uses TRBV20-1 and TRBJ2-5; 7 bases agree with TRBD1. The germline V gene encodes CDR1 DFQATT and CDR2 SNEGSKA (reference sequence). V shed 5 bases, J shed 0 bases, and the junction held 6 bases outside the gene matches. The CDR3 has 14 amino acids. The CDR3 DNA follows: TGCAGTGCTTCCGGGACAGAGTACCAAGAGACCCAGTACTTC. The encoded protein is CSASGTEYQETQYF.

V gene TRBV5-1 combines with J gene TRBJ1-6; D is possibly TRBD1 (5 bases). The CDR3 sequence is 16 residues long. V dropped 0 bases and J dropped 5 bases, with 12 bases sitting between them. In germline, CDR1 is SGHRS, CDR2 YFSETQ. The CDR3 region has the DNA TGCGCCAGCAGCTTGGCCGGGGGGTTTAATAATTCACCCCTCCACTTT. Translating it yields CASSLAGGFNNSPLHF.